The 11 T cell receptor beta chains presented below share a single source sample, sequenced in a study of blood T cells in healthy people across ages. Sample-barcoded 5' priming and a J-beta primer mix drove a second PCR of about 6 to 12 cycles. TCRdb re-analysed the 5' RACE reads in MiXCR, keeping a single row per CDR3 protein. This sample carries approximately 900,000 distinct CDR3 sequences, about 48% of them seen once, and the ten largest clones take around an eighth. The sequenced sample was blood. Receptors originate from a man between 25 and 39 years old in good health.

The chain links TRBV7-2 to TRBJ2-6; no definite D call. The CDR3 has 18 amino acids. Germline V CDR1 and CDR2: SGHTA, FQGNSA. The germline V and J ends were trimmed by 5 bases and 0 bases, with 17 bases remaining between them. The CDR3 bases are TGTGCCAGCAGCCCACGGCCTTCAGCAACCTCTGGGGCCAACGTCCTGACTTTC. Protein sequence: CASSPRPSATSGANVLTF.

There are many counts of this clonotype. This chain joins TRBV9 and TRBJ2-2, with a weak D call TRBD1 (6 bases). CDR3 size: 15 residues. Germline loops: CDR1 SGDLS, CDR2 YYNGEE. V was trimmed by 0 bases and J by 1 base, leaving 7 bases between them. This CDR3 is CASSVGTVNTGELFF. CDR3 DNA sequence: TGTGCCAGCAGCGTAGGGACAGTGAACACCGGGGAGCTGTTTTTT.

This clonotype was counted between two and nine times. This rearrangement joins TRBV20-1 to TRBJ2-1, with 7 bases lining up with TRBD2. Germline values: CDR1 DFQATT, CDR2 SNEGSKA (reference sequence). V trimming: 3 bases; J trimming: 3 bases; junction bases outside the gene matches: 5. The CDR3 has 14 amino acids. CDR3 in DNA: TGCAGTGCTAGTCCGAGCGGGGTCTACAATGAGCAGTTCTTC. Its protein is CSASPSGVYNEQFF.

This clonotype was seen a single time. J is TRBJ1-2 and V is TRBV6-5; TRBD1 matches at 9 bases. There are 16 residues in the CDR3. The V gene end was trimmed by 0 bases and the J gene end by 1 base; junction bases not matched to a gene: 3. Germline V CDR1 and CDR2: MNHEY, SVGAGI. CDR3 sequence: CASSYSTGGYNYGYTF. The CDR3 nucleotides read TGTGCCAGCAGTTACTCGACAGGGGGTTATAACTATGGCTACACCTTC.

The genes are TRBV10-3 and TRBJ1-1; D ambiguous. Germline CDR1 ENHRY, CDR2 SYGVKD. The V gene lost 10 bases and the J gene lost 6 bases, with 12 bases spanning the gap. CDR3 size: 11 residues. DNA of the CDR3: TGTGCCACTTCGGAAGCTGCTGAAGCTTTCTTT. Protein product: CATSEAAEAFF.

The chain joins TRBV7-9 to TRBJ2-4; D gene uncertain. The J call is doubtful: the DNA matches TRBJ2-7 better. Germline V CDR1 and CDR2: SEHNR, FQNEAQ (reference sequence). CDR3 length equals 15 residues. Here the CDR3 reads CASSLDSGWVVEQYF. The CDR3 bases are TGTGCCAGCAGCTTAGATTCCGGATGGGTGGTCGAGCAGTACTTC.

This chain uses TRBV9 with TRBJ2-7; TRBD1 is a possible D gene (6 bases). The CDR3 is 14 amino acids. Trimming removed 3 bases at V and 4 bases at J, with 14 bases between. Germline-derived CDR1 and CDR2 are SGDLS and YYNGEE. CDR3 nucleotides: TGTGCCAGCAGCGCTACAGGGATGAGGTACGAGCAGTACTTC. This sequence encodes CASSATGMRYEQYF.

This clonotype was observed at least ten times. The chain carries TRBV10-3 and TRBJ2-5; D unresolved. Germline assignment: CDR1 ENHRY and CDR2 SYGVKD. The CDR3 totals 13 residues. V lost 3 bases, J lost 3 bases, and 8 bases lay in between. The CDR3 protein is CAISDVAEETQYF. The CDR3 DNA reads as TGTGCCATCAGTGATGTGGCAGAAGAGACCCAGTACTTC.

This clonotype was counted at least ten times. V and J are TRBV7-6 and TRBJ2-7, with D unclear. Germline V gene sequence: CDR1 SGHVS, CDR2 FNYEAQ. With 4 bases removed from V and 0 bases from J, the gap between germline ends came to 25 bases. The CDR3 runs 19 residues. CDR3: CASSSSSPGRYQTSYEQYF. CDR3 bases: TGTGCCAGCAGCTCTTCCTCCCCCGGCAGATATCAAACCTCCTACGAGCAGTACTTC.

The rearrangement joins TRBV29-1 to TRBJ2-7, with 8 bases identical to TRBD1. The CDR3 length is 13 residues. Germline V gene data show CDR1 as SQVTM and CDR2 as ANQGSEA. J lost 6 bases, V lost 4 bases, and 8 bases had no gene match. This chain's CDR3 is CSVGEDRVAEQYF. The CDR3 DNA reads TGCAGCGTTGGGGAGGACAGGGTGGCCGAGCAGTACTTC.

V and J are TRBV29-1 and TRBJ2-7; a possible D gene is TRBD1 (6 bases). The length of the CDR3 is 12 residues. Germline V lookup: CDR1 SQVTM, CDR2 ANQGSEA. Trimming pared 6 bases from V and 5 bases from J, leaving 14 bases between. CDR3 bases: TGCAGCGTGCAGGGGTTAAGAAACGAGCAGTACTTC. Encoded protein: CSVQGLRNEQYF.